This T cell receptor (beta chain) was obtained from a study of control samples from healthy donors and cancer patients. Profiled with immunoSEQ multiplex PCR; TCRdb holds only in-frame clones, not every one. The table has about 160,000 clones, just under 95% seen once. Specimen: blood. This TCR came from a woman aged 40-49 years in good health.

The CDR3 sequence is CASSMGLVYNEQFF. CDR3 in DNA: TGTGCCAGCAGCATGGGACTAGTTTACAATGAGCAGTTCTTC. This chain uses TRBV5-4 with TRBJ2-1; 8 nucleotides agree with TRBD2. CDR1 is SGHNT and CDR2 is YYREEE in the germline V gene (reference sequence). The CDR3 has 14 amino acids. The V and J ends lost 4 bases and 4 bases, in that order; junction bases with no gene match: 4.